Shown below are 24 T cell receptor beta chains from a single sample sequenced in a study of blood T cell repertoires in COVID-19. Sequencing used immunoSEQ multiplex PCR; TCRdb keeps in-frame clones, though not all of them. Counted here are 110,000 to 150,000 clones, around 89% occurring once; the ten biggest clones make up 2.5% to 3%. Sequenced input: peripheral blood. These receptors all stem from a man between 60 and 75 years old with active or convalescent COVID-19.

This sequence joins TRBV7-3 and TRBJ1-3; D perhaps matches TRBD1 (5 bases). The CDR3 covers 15 residues. V dropped 5 bases and J dropped 3 bases, with 14 bases sitting between them. CDR1 and CDR2 (germline): SGHTA, FQGTGA. This CDR3 is CASSNEGVGGNTIYF. The DNA for the CDR3 is TGTGCCAGCAGCAATGAAGGGGTCGGTGGAAACACCATATATTTT.

This clone was seen more than once but under ten times. The chain recombines TRBV9 with TRBJ2-6; D possibly corresponds to TRBD1 (6 bases). The CDR3 is made up of 14 amino acids. Germline V CDR1 and CDR2: SGDLS, YYNGEE. Trimming removed 9 bases from V and 4 bases from J, with 14 bases in between. The CDR3 is CATSTGTGANVLTF. The DNA of the CDR3 is TGTGCCACATCTACAGGGACCGGGGCCAACGTCCTGACTTTC.

The rearrangement uses TRBV5-4 and TRBJ1-2, with 7 bases identical to TRBD1. The CDR3 has 14 residues. Per germline, CDR1 SGHNT and CDR2 YYREEE (reference sequence). Trimming at V came to 3 bases and at J to 8 bases, leaving 10 bases not matched to a gene. This chain's CDR3 is CASSSDRIQAGYTF. The CDR3 DNA follows: TGTGCCAGCAGCTCGGACAGGATTCAAGCGGGCTACACCTTC. The whole variable domain, remainder taken from reference TRBV5-4 and TRBJ1-2, is ETGVTQSPTHLIKTRGQQVTLRCSSQSGHNTVSWYQQALGQGPQFIFQYYREEENGRGNFPPRFSGLQFPNYSSELNVNALELDDSALYLCASSSDRIQAGYTFGSGTRLTVV.

The table lists this clone with a few counts. V is TRBV5-6 and J is TRBJ1-6; TRBD1 agrees at 8 bases. Losses at the gene ends were 4 bases for V and 10 bases for J; bases not matched to a gene: 7. Germline lookup yields CDR1 SGHDT and CDR2 YYEEEE. The CDR3 extends over 14 amino acids. The CDR3 loop is CASSQTGVRSPLHF. In DNA, the CDR3 is TGTGCCAGCAGCCAGACAGGGGTCAGATCACCCCTCCACTTT.

CDR3 sequence reads: CASSRQGGSSPLHF. The CDR3 bases are TGTGCCAGCAGCCGACAGGGGGGTTCCTCACCCCTCCACTTT. The genes are TRBV6-2 or TRBV6-3 and TRBJ1-6; TRBD1 matches 9 bases. CDR3 length equals 14 residues. J lost 10 bases, V lost 6 bases, and 7 bases had no gene match. In germline, CDR1 is MNHEY, CDR2 SVGEGT.

This sequence joins TRBV2 and TRBJ2-7; 7 bases are a match to TRBD1. The CDR3 loop spans 14 amino acids. J was trimmed by 4 bases and V by 3 bases; bases with no gene match: 6. The germline CDR1 and CDR2 sequences are SNHLY and FYNNEI. The CDR3 bases are TGTGCCAGCAGTGAGGGGGACAGCTTTTACGAGCAGTACTTC. Amino acid sequence: CASSEGDSFYEQYF. The whole variable domain, remainder taken from reference TRBV2 and TRBJ2-7, is EPEVTQTPSHQVTQMGQEVILRCVPISNHLYFYWYRQILGQKVEFLVSFYNNEISEKSEIFDDQFSVERPDGSNFTLKIRSTKLEDSAMYFCASSEGDSFYEQYFGPGTRLTVT.

The chain couples TRBV27 to TRBJ2-2; possibly TRBD1 for D (5 bases). The V and J ends lost 1 base and 3 bases respectively, with 15 bases between them. The germline V gene encodes CDR1 MNHEY and CDR2 SMNVEV (reference sequence). This CDR3 has 17 amino acids. This chain's CDR3 is CASSLFAGYRDTGELFF. In DNA form, the CDR3 reads TGTGCCAGCAGTTTATTCGCAGGGTACCGGGACACCGGGGAGCTGTTTTTT.

The genes are TRBV28 and TRBJ2-3, with 8 bases identical to TRBD1. The CDR3 contains 15 residues. In germline, CDR1 is MDHEN, CDR2 SYDVKM. With V trimmed by 5 bases and J by 5 bases, 9 bases remained unmatched. CDR3 amino acids: CASSHPPGGGDTQYF. The CDR3 DNA sequence: TGTGCCAGCAGTCACCCCCCAGGGGGCGGAGATACGCAGTATTTT.

Written as DNA, the CDR3 is TGTGCCATCAGCGGACTAGCTGATACGCAGTATTTT. Its translation: CAISGLADTQYF. The chain employs TRBV10-3 and TRBJ2-3; 8 nucleotides line up with TRBD2. V dropped 6 bases and J dropped 6; count of bases not matched to a gene: 2. Germline CDR1 reads ENHRY; CDR2 reads SYGVKD. The CDR3 consists of 12 residues.

This chain links TRBV6-5 with TRBJ2-1; TRBD1 matches at 10 bases. CDR3 length equals 14 residues. V shed 4 bases, J shed 7 bases, and the junction held 4 bases outside the gene matches. CDR1 is MNHEY and CDR2 is SVGAGI in the germline V gene. CDR3 loop: CASSFRQGANEQFF. The CDR3 nucleotides are TGTGCCAGCAGTTTCCGACAGGGGGCGAATGAGCAGTTCTTC.

The J gene is TRBJ2-1, the V gene TRBV24-1; 7 nucleotides line up with TRBD1. In germline, CDR1 is KGHDR, CDR2 SFDVKD. Unmatched junction bases numbered 5, after V lost 4 bases and J lost 3 bases. This CDR3 has 15 residues. The CDR3 nucleotides read TGTGCCACCAGTGAAATGACAGGGCTCTACAATGAGCAGTTCTTC. It is translated as CATSEMTGLYNEQFF.

This clone was seen only once. The chain uses TRBV5-1 and TRBJ2-7, with 8 nucleotides matching TRBD1. Losses at the gene ends were 3 bases for V and 0 bases for J; bases not matched to a gene: 8. In germline, CDR1 is SGHRS, CDR2 YFSETQ. The CDR3 is 16 residues long. In nucleotides, the CDR3 is TGCGCCAGCAGCTCCCCGCCGACAGGGGACTCCTACGAGCAGTACTTC. Translation gives CASSSPPTGDSYEQYF.

The V call is TRBV14, the J call TRBJ2-1, with D maybe TRBD2 (6 bases). The CDR3 contains 17 residues. The V gene lost 2 bases and the J gene lost 4 bases, with 18 bases spanning the gap. CDR1 and CDR2 from the germline V gene are SGHDN and FVKESK. CDR3 DNA: TGTGCCAGCAGCCAAACGGGTAACCAGCGGGTATACAATGAGCAGTTCTTC. Its translation: CASSQTGNQRVYNEQFF.

The chain recombines TRBV28 with TRBJ1-2, with a weak D call TRBD1 (5 bases). The germline gives CDR1 MDHEN, CDR2 SYDVKM. V was trimmed by 6 bases and J by 13 bases, leaving 18 bases between them. This CDR3 has 12 amino acids. Here the CDR3 DNA reads TGTGCCAGCAGCGCCGGACTAACAGGAAGCACCTTC. As protein: CASSAGLTGSTF.

The rearrangement uses TRBV27 and TRBJ1-1; D is uncertain. V was pared by 7 bases and J by 5 bases, with 8 bases between. The CDR3 length is 11 residues. Germline CDR1 reads MNHEY; CDR2 reads SMNVEV (reference sequence). CDR3 amino acids: CASKRETEAFF. Here the CDR3 DNA reads TGTGCCAGCAAGAGGGAGACTGAAGCTTTCTTT.

This chain links TRBV4-3 with TRBJ1-2; 11 bases agree with TRBD1. V shed 2 bases, J shed 3 bases, and the junction held 2 bases outside the gene matches. In germline, CDR1 is LGHNA, CDR2 YSLEER. This CDR3 is 15 amino acids long. In DNA, the CDR3 is TGCGCCAGCAGCCAAACGGGACAGGGGGACTATGGCTACACCTTC. Translation gives CASSQTGQGDYGYTF.

The V and J genes are TRBV27 and TRBJ2-1, with 9 bases aligning to TRBD2. The germline gives CDR1 MNHEY, CDR2 SMNVEV (reference sequence). The length of the CDR3 is 17 residues. V gave up 5 bases and J gave up 0 bases; unmatched junction bases: 8. The CDR3, as DNA: TGTGCCAGCAGTCATAACGCGGGGGGGTCCTCCTACAATGAGCAGTTCTTC. Translation gives CASSHNAGGSSYNEQFF.

This clone has a single count. The genes are TRBV5-6 and TRBJ2-5; 9 bases are shared with TRBD1. CDR1 is SGHDT, CDR2 YYEEEE, per germline. The CDR3 sequence is 14 residues long. Unmatched junction bases numbered 5, after V lost 4 bases and J lost 4 bases. CDR3 region: CASSRDRGGETQYF. The CDR3, as DNA: TGTGCCAGCAGCCGCGACAGGGGGGGAGAGACCCAGTACTTC. Full variable domain (remainder filled in from reference TRBV5-6 and TRBJ2-5): DAGVTQSPTHLIKTRGQQVTLRCSPKSGHDTVSWYQQALGQGPQFIFQYYEEEERQRGNFPDRFSGHQFPNYSSELNVNALLLGDSALYLCASSRDRGGETQYFGPGTRLLVL.

The chain recombines TRBV11-2 with TRBJ1-1; weak D call: TRBD1 (6 bases). CDR1 is SGHAT and CDR2 is FQNNGV in the germline V gene. V was trimmed by 5 bases and J by 5 bases, leaving 15 bases between them. The CDR3 is 14 residues long. The CDR3 loop reads CASSPDSYGTEAFF. The CDR3 coding sequence is TGTGCCAGCAGCCCGGACAGTTATGGGACTGAAGCTTTCTTT.

The table lists this clone with a count of one. The gene calls are TRBV5-1 and TRBJ2-3; 7 bases are a match to TRBD1. This CDR3 spans 16 amino acids. From germline, CDR1 is SGHRS and CDR2 YFSETQ. Trimming removed 3 bases from V and 4 bases from J; junction bases left unmatched: 11. CDR3 nucleotides: TGCGCCAGCAGCTCCACACCCCGAGGGGGCGCAGATACGCAGTATTTT. Translated: CASSSTPRGGADTQYF.

The chain has TRBV30 and TRBJ2-2; a weak D match, TRBD1 (5 bases). V was pared by 1 base and J by 8 bases, with 11 bases between. CDR1 and CDR2 (germline): GTSNPN, SVGIG (reference sequence). The CDR3 covers 13 residues. CDR3: CAWSATRQGELFF. As DNA, the CDR3 is TGTGCCTGGAGTGCTACCCGACAGGGGGAGCTGTTTTTT.

The rearrangement links TRBV5-5 to TRBJ2-7; 8 nucleotides align to TRBD1. The CDR3 covers 14 residues. V shed 4 bases, J shed 0 bases, and the junction held 3 bases outside the gene matches. Germline V gene data show CDR1 as SGHKS and CDR2 as YYEKEE (reference sequence). CDR3 protein: CASSLQGGSYEQYF. The CDR3 coding sequence is TGTGCCAGCAGCCTACAGGGGGGCTCCTACGAGCAGTACTTC.

J is TRBJ1-1 and V is TRBV30; D is uncertain. Germline values: CDR1 GTSNPN, CDR2 SVGIG (reference sequence). This CDR3 comprises 14 residues. V was trimmed by 1 base and J by 0 bases, leaving 9 bases between them. CDR3 in amino acids: CAWSAGIMNTEAFF. In DNA, the CDR3 is TGTGCCTGGAGTGCCGGGATAATGAACACTGAAGCTTTCTTT.

The chain is built from TRBV2 and TRBJ1-2, with TRBD1 identical over 11 bases. The germline gives CDR1 SNHLY, CDR2 FYNNEI. V trimming: 3 bases; J trimming: 7 bases; junction bases outside the gene matches: 4. This CDR3 is built from 14 residues. The CDR3 DNA follows: TGTGCCAGCAGTGACGGACAGGGGGCCGGTGGCTACACCTTC. This sequence encodes CASSDGQGAGGYTF. The variable domain in full, with the rest retrieved from reference TRBV2 and TRBJ1-2, is EPEVTQTPSHQVTQMGQEVILRCVPISNHLYFYWYRQILGQKVEFLVSFYNNEISEKSEIFDDQFSVERPDGSNFTLKIRSTKLEDSAMYFCASSDGQGAGGYTFGSGTRLTVV.